The 18 T cell receptor beta chains listed next were all sequenced from one sample in a study of regulatory dendritic cells for organ transplantation. What these receptors recognize is not known. Sorted subsets were CFSE-labeled and cultured less than six days with allogeneic dendritic cells. Clones were read by immunoSEQ multiplex PCR, and TCRdb kept only the in-frame ones, dropping some. Found here are some 11,000 clones, 65% to 80% of them singletons; the top ten hold roughly 2.8%. Material for sequencing was memory CD4+ T cells from blood cultured with regulatory dendritic cells. As for subset: CD45RO+ memory T cells. The receptors derive from a human donor in good health.

This clone was counted a few times. The chain joins TRBV5-1 to TRBJ2-7; D is unresolved. The CDR3 extends over 11 amino acids. The ends were cut back, 3 bases at V and 3 bases at J, with 4 bases in the middle. Per germline, CDR1 SGHRS and CDR2 YFSETQ. CDR3: CASSSNYEQYF. The CDR3 DNA follows: TGCGCCAGCAGCTCCAACTACGAGCAGTACTTC.

The rearrangement links TRBV5-4 to TRBJ1-1, with 7 bases that match TRBD1. CDR1 and CDR2 from the germline V gene are SGHNT and YYREEE (reference sequence). CDR3 length: 16 amino acids. With 7 bases clipped from V and 4 bases from J, the junction kept 16 bases outside the gene matches. CDR3 DNA sequence: TGTGCCAGCCGACCACAGCAGCGACAGGGCGGCACTGAAGCTTTCTTT. This translates into CASRPQQRQGGTEAFF.

CDR3 bases: TGTGCCAGCAGCTTAACACAGGGAGACAATGAGCAGTTCTTC. Protein sequence: CASSLTQGDNEQFF. The chain recombines TRBV7-9 with TRBJ2-1, with D perhaps TRBD1 (6 bases). The germline V gene encodes CDR1 SEHNR and CDR2 FQNEAQ (reference sequence). The CDR3 is 14 amino acids. Trimming cost V 2 bases and J 5 bases, with 10 bases left between them.

V and J are TRBV7-8 and TRBJ2-2; no firm D call. Between the trimmed V and J ends, which lost 5 bases and 0 bases, there was a span of 7 bases. Per germline, CDR1 SGHVS and CDR2 FQNEAQ. This CDR3 spans 14 amino acids. The CDR3 nucleotides are TGTGCCAGCAGCCCCCTAGCGAACACCGGGGAGCTGTTTTTT. Encoded protein: CASSPLANTGELFF. The variable domain in full, with the rest retrieved from reference TRBV7-8 and TRBJ2-2, is GAGVSQSPRYKVAKRGQDVALRCDPISGHVSLFWYQQALGQGPEFLTYFQNEAQLDKSGLPSDRFFAERPEGSVSTLKIQRTQQEDSAVYLCASSPLANTGELFFGEGSRLTVL.

The chain joins TRBV2 to TRBJ2-3; TRBD2 is a possible D gene (7 bases). Germline CDR1 and CDR2: SNHLY and FYNNEI. The CDR3 is 13 residues long. V lost 6 bases and J 2 bases, leaving 9 bases between the germline ends. CDR3 DNA sequence: TGTGCCAGCAGGGGGGGGGCCACAGATACGCAGTATTTT. Translation: CASRGGATDTQYF.

V gene TRBV6-6 combines with J gene TRBJ2-6; D might be TRBD1 (6 bases). Trimming pared 6 bases from V and 0 bases from J, leaving 9 bases between. The germline gives CDR1 MNHNY, CDR2 SVGAGI (reference sequence). This CDR3 has 15 residues. The CDR3 region has the DNA TGTGCCAGCAGGGACAGTAACTCTGGGGCCAACGTCCTGACTTTC. As protein: CASRDSNSGANVLTF.

The J gene is TRBJ1-1, the V gene TRBV18, with a weak D call TRBD1 (5 bases). CDR3 size: 14 residues. The V end lost 0 bases, the J end lost 6 bases, and 11 bases lay between the germline ends. Germline CDR1 reads KGHSH; CDR2 reads LQKENI. DNA for the CDR3: TGTGCCAGCTCACCACCGACAGCGGGGGCTGAAGCTTTCTTT. This encodes CASSPPTAGAEAFF.

J is TRBJ2-7 and V is TRBV5-6, with D possibly being TRBD1 (6 bases). The CDR3 extends over 16 amino acids. V was clipped by 3 bases and J by 5 bases, with 21 bases between them. Germline V gives CDR1 SGHDT, CDR2 YYEEEE. CDR3 loop: CASSSEQGLIENEQYF. The CDR3, as DNA: TGTGCCAGCAGCTCTGAACAGGGTTTGATAGAAAACGAGCAGTACTTC.

V and J are TRBV10-3 and TRBJ2-1, with 8 bases fitting TRBD2. This CDR3 spans 14 amino acids. V lost 10 bases to trimming and J lost 8 bases; unmatched junction nucleotides: 13. Germline V gives CDR1 ENHRY, CDR2 SYGVKD. CDR3 coding DNA: TGTGCCACCCAAAGCCGGGGACTAGACGATGAGCAGTTCTTC. Protein: CATQSRGLDDEQFF.

The chain has TRBV6-5 and TRBJ2-7; 9 bases align to TRBD1. CDR3 length: 14 amino acids. The V gene's germline CDR1 is MNHEY and CDR2 SVGAGI. V dropped 6 bases and J dropped 0; count of bases not matched to a gene: 3. CDR3 in amino acids: CASSGQGYSYEQYF. CDR3 nucleotide sequence: TGTGCCAGCAGCGGACAGGGGTACTCCTACGAGCAGTACTTC.

This chain links TRBV2 with TRBJ2-7; 10 bases are shared with TRBD1. The junction had 6 bases not matched to a gene; V was cut back by 5 bases and J by 2 bases. There are 15 residues in the CDR3. CDR1 is SNHLY, CDR2 FYNNEI, per germline. CDR3 region: CASSLDRGSPYEQYF. The CDR3 coding sequence is TGTGCCAGCAGTCTGGACAGGGGGTCCCCCTACGAGCAGTACTTC.

The J gene is TRBJ1-2, the V gene TRBV6-5, with D tentatively TRBD1 (6 bases). The V and J ends lost 10 bases and 5 bases respectively, with 23 bases between them. The CDR3 runs 15 residues. Germline V gene lookup returns CDR1 MNHEY and CDR2 SVGAGI. DNA for the CDR3: TGTGCCATCCGCCGGACCGGGACAAAGGGTTATGGCTACACCTTC. Translation: CAIRRTGTKGYGYTF.

The V gene is TRBV6-6, the J gene TRBJ1-2; 12 bases are a match to TRBD1. V was clipped by 5 bases and J by 5 bases; unmatched bases: 3. This CDR3 contains 14 residues. In germline, CDR1 is MNHNY, CDR2 SVGAGI (reference sequence). In DNA form, the CDR3 reads TGTGCCAGCAGTGTGGGACAGGGGGCGTATGGCTACACCTTC. It specifies CASSVGQGAYGYTF.

This clone was counted only a few times. V is TRBV9 and J is TRBJ1-4; D gene ambiguous. Germline V gene lookup returns CDR1 SGDLS and CDR2 YYNGEE. V was pared by 7 bases and J by 3 bases, with 10 bases between. The CDR3 is 13 residues long. The CDR3 region is CASGRSSNEKLFF. CDR3 bases: TGTGCCAGCGGTAGGAGTTCTAATGAAAAACTGTTTTTT.

The CDR3 DNA reads as TGTGCCAGCAGCGTACAGGGGCAAGGCTCTGGAAACACCATATATTTT. Translated: CASSVQGQGSGNTIYF. This chain links TRBV7-2 with TRBJ1-3, with 7 bases fitting TRBD1. Germline V gene lookup returns CDR1 SGHTA and CDR2 FQGNSA. V shed 5 bases and J 0 bases; nucleotides not matched to a gene: 7. This CDR3 comprises 16 residues.

This clone was picked up a small number of times. This rearrangement joins TRBV9 to TRBJ1-1; TRBD1 agrees at 7 bases. CDR3 length: 15 residues. V lost 4 bases to trimming and J lost 0 bases; unmatched junction nucleotides: 6. Germline CDR1 and CDR2: SGDLS and YYNGEE. CDR3 sequence reads: CASSKTGQLNTEAFF. CDR3 nucleotides: TGTGCCAGCAGCAAAACGGGACAGCTGAACACTGAAGCTTTCTTT.

The chain is built from TRBV4-1 and TRBJ2-7; 8 positions match TRBD1. Germline-derived CDR1 and CDR2 are MGHRA and YSYEKL. The CDR3 has 15 amino acids. The junction had 6 bases not matched to a gene; V was cut back by 0 bases and J by 5 bases. CDR3 loop: CASSQDWTGFDEQYF. The CDR3 DNA is TGCGCCAGCAGCCAAGATTGGACAGGGTTCGACGAGCAGTACTTC.

The rearrangement links TRBV5-4 to TRBJ2-5; D possibly corresponds to TRBD2 (5 bases). V gave up 2 bases and J gave up 0 bases, with 11 bases separating them. The CDR3 sequence is 15 residues long. From germline, CDR1 is SGHNT and CDR2 YYREEE (reference sequence). CDR3 DNA sequence: TGTGCCAGCAGCTTTGGGTCGGGGAACCAAGAGACCCAGTACTTC. Its translation is CASSFGSGNQETQYF.